The 21 T cell receptor beta chains below were found in one sample sequenced in a study of tumor-infiltrating lymphocytes in primary liver carcinoma (dated by TCRdb to the late 2010s). Total RNA and DNA were co-extracted without cell sorting from approximately 20-30 mg of bulk tissue using the AllPrep DNA/RNA mini kit. The sequencer was an Illumina HiSeq 2500. TCRbeta-specific cDNA was reverse-transcribed from about 0.45 ug total RNA using a constant-region primer and ProtoScript II reverse transcriptase. Three nested multiplex PCR rounds, following a slightly modified ARM-PCR procedure, were used to build the TCRbeta libraries. Each of the first two PCR rounds ran for around 10 cycles using multiplex TRBV1-TRBV30 forward primers together with a Cbeta reverse primer. TCRdb reprocessed the public reads (quality trimming at Q25 with fastp, clone calling with MiXCR) and kept in-frame beta chains. Each entry merges the rows of one CDR3 protein and shows their most common DNA and genes. Present in this sample are about 130,000 distinct CDR3 sequences, around 64% of which were seen just once. 7.5% to 9% of the sample is held by the ten biggest clonotypes.

The sequenced material came from liver tumor tissue from sampling region 3. The cell subset or site label, as the study defines it: tumor region T3, left-lateral pole. All receptors derive from a woman aged 55 to 70 with primary liver carcinoma and hepatitis B virus infection.

This clonotype was observed at least ten times. V usage is TRBV11-1 and J usage is TRBJ2-2; D uncertain. The length of the CDR3 is 11 residues. With 3 bases removed from V and 5 bases from J, the gap between germline ends came to 1 base. Germline assignment: CDR1 SGHAT and CDR2 FQDESV (reference sequence). CDR3 sequence reads: CASSFTGELFF. In DNA form, the CDR3 reads TGTGCCAGCAGCTTTACCGGGGAGCTGTTTTTT.

This chain joins TRBV5-5 and TRBJ2-2, with D possibly called TRBD1 or TRBD2 (5 bases each). Germline V gene sequence: CDR1 SGHKS, CDR2 YYEKEE (reference sequence). This CDR3 has 15 amino acids. Trimming removed 0 bases from V and 4 bases from J, with 10 bases in between. The CDR3 here is CASSLGGAGTGELFF. The CDR3 nucleotides read TGTGCCAGCAGCTTGGGTGGGGCGGGCACCGGGGAGCTGTTTTTT.

A remark on this clonotype: A junction end diverges from the germline sequence, so it may reflect a read error. This rearrangement joins TRBV12-3 or TRBV12-4 to TRBJ1-1, with D possibly matching TRBD1 (5 bases). The CDR3 totals 11 residues. The CDR3 DNA is TGTGTCAGCAGTTTCGGGCGGGGACGGTTCTTT. As protein: CVSSFGRGRFF.

In this sample, this clonotype turned up a few times. This CDR3 fails to terminate in the conserved phenylalanine or tryptophan, so it likely reflects a read error. No DNA is shown, since the ends of the CDR3 on it are uncertain; the CDR3 is the one TCRdb lists. This chain joins TRBV12-3 or TRBV12-4 and TRBJ1-2. The CDR3 comprises 14 residues, both ends counted. The CDR3 loop reads CASSTDSRTSGYIV.

Note on this clonotype: At one of its ends the junction is not consistent with the germline gene, which may arise from a read error. The chain links TRBV4-1 to TRBJ1-2; D may be TRBD1 (5 bases). Germline lookup yields CDR1 MGHRA and CDR2 YSYEKL. CDR3 length: 13 residues. CDR3 in amino acids: CTSSPDRAYGYTF. In DNA form, the CDR3 reads TGCACCAGCAGCCCAGACAGAGCCTATGGCTACACGTTC.

CDR3 in DNA: TGTGCCAGCAGTTTAAATCGGCGGGAGGTCCGCTATAAGCAGTTCTTC. Protein sequence: CASSLNRREVRYKQFF. The gene calls are TRBV28 and TRBJ2-1, with 8 bases identical to TRBD2. Per germline, CDR1 MDHEN and CDR2 SYDVKM. The CDR3 spans 16 residues. Losses at the gene ends were 2 bases for V and 11 bases for J; bases not matched to a gene: 14.

This clonotype was observed once. A single base separates this from a much larger clone, so it may be a read error. CDR3 protein: CASGDGRSYGYTF. CDR3 DNA sequence: TGCGCCAGCGGTGATGGACGGTCCTATGGCTACACCTTC. This chain links TRBV10-2 with TRBJ1-2; no firm D call. Germline V gives CDR1 WSHSY, CDR2 SAAADI. CDR3 length equals 13 residues.

This chain connects TRBV11-3 to TRBJ2-2; TRBD2 matches 7 bases. The germline V gene encodes CDR1 SGHNT and CDR2 YENEEA. The V and J ends lost 9 bases and 7 bases, in that order; junction bases with no gene match: 8. The CDR3 extends over 13 amino acids. The CDR3 is CASNLRGDGELFF. CDR3 nucleotides: TGTGCCAGTAACCTCCGGGGGGACGGGGAGCTGTTTTTT. The full variable domain, its missing parts supplied by reference TRBV11-3 and TRBJ2-2, is EAGVVQSPRYKIIEKKQPVAFWCNPISGHNTLYWYLQNLGQGPELLIRYENEEAVDDSQLPKDRFSAERLKGVDSTLKIQPAELGDSAVYLCASNLRGDGELFFGEGSRLTVL.

This clonotype showed up just once. The chain is built from TRBV10-3 and TRBJ2-1; 9 positions match TRBD1. The CDR3 is 16 amino acids. V lost 6 bases, J lost 3 bases, and 9 bases stayed unmatched. Germline V gene sequence: CDR1 ENHRY, CDR2 SYGVKD. CDR3 coding DNA: TGTGCCATCAGGACAGGGGGAGTTACGGACTACAATGAGCAGTTCTTC. It codes for CAIRTGGVTDYNEQFF.

This clonotype was seen ten or more times. This chain connects TRBV29-1 to TRBJ1-4; D may be TRBD1 (6 bases). The length of the CDR3 is 14 residues. Germline loops: CDR1 SQVTM, CDR2 ANQGSEA. Trimming stripped 2 bases from V and 7 bases from J, with 14 bases between. DNA for the CDR3: TGCAGCGTTGAACTGGACAGAGAACCTGAAAAACTGTTTTTT. It translates to CSVELDREPEKLFF.

The V call is TRBV11-3, the J call TRBJ2-2; 7 positions match TRBD1. This CDR3 spans 13 amino acids. The ends lost 6 bases at V and 7 bases at J; junction bases unmatched: 5. Germline CDR1 is SGHNT and CDR2 is YENEEA. The CDR3 region has the DNA TGTGCCAGCAGTCTCCAGGGGGACGGGGAGCTGTTTTTT. It specifies CASSLQGDGELFF.

This clonotype was seen a few times. V gene TRBV7-9 combines with J gene TRBJ2-6; 9 bases match TRBD2. V trimming: 0 bases; J trimming: 2 bases; junction bases outside the gene matches: 14. The CDR3 is made up of 21 amino acids. Germline CDR1 is SEHNR and CDR2 is FQNEAQ (reference sequence). CDR3 protein: CASSLASSGTSSRPGANVLTF. CDR3 nucleotide sequence: TGTGCCAGCAGCTTAGCGAGTTCAGGGACTAGCAGCAGGCCTGGGGCCAACGTCCTGACTTTC. The full variable domain, with the rest looked up from reference TRBV7-9 and TRBJ2-6, is DTGVSQNPRHKITKRGQNVTFRCDPISEHNRLYWYRQTLGQGPEFLTYFQNEAQLEKSRLLSDRFSAERPKGSFSTLEIQRTEQGDSAMYLCASSLASSGTSSRPGANVLTFGAGSRLTVL.

The gene calls are TRBV2 and TRBJ2-1; tentatively, D is TRBD1 (6 bases). CDR3 length equals 14 residues. Per germline, CDR1 SNHLY and CDR2 FYNNEI. V shed 7 bases and J shed 5 bases, with 15 bases lying between them. CDR3 loop: CASIKGELDNEQFF. For the CDR3, the DNA is TGTGCCAGCATCAAGGGGGAACTAGACAATGAGCAGTTCTTC.

About this clonotype itself: Compared with germline, one end of the junction differs, possibly owing to a read error. The rearrangement links TRBV11-2 to TRBJ2-4, with a weak D call TRBD2 (6 bases). This CDR3 is built from 14 residues. Germline V gene lookup returns CDR1 SGHAT and CDR2 FQNNGV. The CDR3 DNA reads as TGTGTCAGCAGCTTGGCGGGATCGAAAAGCATCCAGTACTTC. Residues: CVSSLAGSKSIQYF.

As to this clonotype: This may be a read error: a much more frequent sequence differs by one nucleotide. V is TRBV13 and J is TRBJ2-3, with D hard to call. Germline CDR1 PRHDT, CDR2 FYEKMQ (reference sequence). The CDR3 is 15 residues long. CDR3 sequence: CGSSPGPRSTDTQYF. The CDR3 coding sequence is TGTGGCAGCAGCCCCGGGCCTAGGAGCACAGATACGCAGTATTTT.

Remarks on this clonotype: A much larger clone lies one base from this, so it may be a read error. CDR3 amino acids: CASSTKGAGGAYTQYF. CDR3 coding DNA: TGTGCCAGCAGCACCAAAGGGGCGGGAGGTGCATATACGCAGTATTTT. V and J are TRBV5-4 and TRBJ2-3, with 8 bases that match TRBD2. Germline V gene sequence: CDR1 SGHNT, CDR2 YYREEE (reference sequence). The V segment lost 4 bases and the J segment 7 bases; nucleotides outside the gene matches: 14. There are 16 residues in the CDR3.

Turning to this clonotype: This may be a read error: a much more frequent sequence differs by one nucleotide. The chain combines TRBV6-5 with TRBJ1-5, with a weak D call TRBD1 (6 bases). CDR1 is MNHEY and CDR2 is SVGAGI in the germline V gene. CDR3 size: 14 residues. The CDR3 region is CANSYRGGVQPQHF. In nucleotides, the CDR3 is TGTGCCAACAGTTACCGGGGGGGCGTTCAGCCCCAGCATTTT.

This clonotype showed up just a few times. A single base separates this from a much larger clone, so it may be a read error. The chain combines TRBV12-3 or TRBV12-4 with TRBJ2-7; 7 bases line up with TRBD2. The CDR3 runs 16 residues. As DNA, the CDR3 is TGTGCCAGCGGTTTGTTCGGCGGGAGTCGTGCGTACGAGCAGTACTTC. This sequence encodes CASGLFGGSRAYEQYF.

This clonotype occurred a few times. A read error may explain this, as a much larger clone is one base away. The rearrangement joins TRBV12-3 or TRBV12-4 to TRBJ1-5; D ambiguous. This CDR3 region has 14 residues. The V end was cut by 10 bases, the J end by 0 bases, with 13 bases between. The CDR3, as DNA: TGTGCCAACACCCCGTCGGGTAGCAATCAGCCCCAGCATTTT. It is translated as CANTPSGSNQPQHF.

For this clonotype: A junction end diverges from the germline sequence, so it may reflect a read error. The V call is TRBV7-9, the J call TRBJ2-4; 8 bases line up with TRBD2. Germline CDR1 reads SEHNR; CDR2 reads FQNEAQ (reference sequence). The CDR3 is 16 residues long. This chain's CDR3 is CSSSFASGGPKNIQYF. CDR3 nucleotide sequence: TGTTCCAGTAGCTTCGCCAGCGGGGGCCCCAAAAACATTCAGTACTTC.

About this clonotype: The CDR3 ends on some other residue instead of the conserved phenylalanine or tryptophan, so this is likely a read error. V usage is TRBV18 and J usage is TRBJ1-1; the match to TRBD1 covers 8 bases. Germline CDR1 reads KGHSH; CDR2 reads LQKENI. Trimming at V came to 1 base and at J to 3 bases, leaving 7 bases not matched to a gene. CDR3 length: 16 residues. The CDR3 region is CASSPRIQGADTEAFY. The CDR3 nucleotides are TGTGCCAGCTCACCACGGATTCAGGGGGCGGACACTGAAGCTTTCTAT.